This entry is about one T cell receptor (beta chain). This record comes from a study of technical replicates of blood from a few donors. Per germline, CDR1 SGDLS and CDR2 YYNGEE. This CDR3 contains 12 residues. The V gene lost 4 bases and the J gene lost 12 bases, with 16 bases spanning the gap. The repertoire was sequenced with immunoSEQ multiplex PCR; TCRdb's copy has only in-frame clones and lacks some. Among 85,000 to 95,000 clones listed, about 95% were seen once. What was sequenced was T cells isolated from PBMCs. This chain uses TRBV9 with TRBJ1-1, with D uncertain. The clonotype originates from a human donor in good health. CDR3 coding DNA: TGTGCCAGCAGCCGCTACTACATGCAACCTTTCTTT. Its translation is CASSRYYMQPFF.